Given below is one TCR beta chain in context. These data originate in a study of blood T cell repertoires in COVID-19. Background on the study: Whether acute or convalescent, the COVID-19 samples came from the United States, Italy and Spain. PBMCs, B-cell-depleted T cells, or T cells were the source of the cDNA or gDNA that made up the material.

Germline CDR1 and CDR2: MNHEY and SVGAGI. V was pared by 7 bases and J by 9 bases, with 19 bases between. This CDR3 comprises 14 residues. The method was immunoSEQ multiplex PCR; TCRdb's version includes in-frame clones alone and lacks a portion of them. Of 200,000 or so clones in the sample, more than 75% were seen once. The rearrangement links TRBV6-5 to TRBJ1-5; D is possibly TRBD1 (6 bases). This receptor was identified in a man aged 55 to 70 with acute or convalescent COVID-19. The sequenced sample consisted of peripheral blood. CDR3 in DNA: TGTGCCAGCAAGATGGGACAACAAGGATCGCCCCAGCATTTT. The encoded protein is CASKMGQQGSPQHF.